Listed below are T cell receptor beta chains from one sample, sequenced in a study of T-cell reconstitution after alpha-beta-depleted transplantation in children. TCRdb re-derived calls from the PCR reads in MiXCR, one entry per CDR3 protein. The top ten clones hold about 41% of a sample with fewer than 450,000 distinct CDR3 sequences, around 15% of them seen once. This material consisted of PBMCs, mostly from graft donor cells, taken 360 days after TCRalphabeta/CD19-depleted stem cell transplant. Receptors originate from a male patient aged 2-15 years who had a stem cell transplant for acute lymphoblastic leukemia, so the T cells may come from the graft donor. CDR3s leave out the opening cysteine and the closing phenylalanine or tryptophan. Fields, in order: D gene, J gene, clone size, V gene, CDR3 protein. D genes are given only for firm matches. Clone size is stated in some rows and not others, as once, few, many or a class when expanded.

-,TRBJ2-3,-,TRBV6-2/TRBV6-3,ASRTTGSTDTQY
-,TRBJ2-1,many,TRBV7-9,ASSLVIGAMANEQF
-,TRBJ2-3,few,TRBV3-1,ASSQAVQGAGPDTQY
TRBD2,TRBJ2-1,many,TRBV12-3/TRBV12-4,ASSLWSGGKDEQF
-,TRBJ1-3,-,TRBV12-3/TRBV12-4,ATLRTRSGNTIY
-,TRBJ2-7,-,TRBV7-9,ASSSGMRFEQY
-,TRBJ1-4,-,TRBV4-2,ASSQEYGTPNEKLF
-,TRBJ2-5,-,TRBV7-2,ASSLTGTGETQY
TRBD2,TRBJ2-1,-,TRBV27,ASRDTGGREEF
TRBD2,TRBJ2-1,many,TRBV28,ASSLPLAGSWYEQF
TRBD2,TRBJ2-7,few,TRBV6-1,ASRLAGAGNEQY
TRBD2,TRBJ2-1,few,TRBV20-1,SAHLAGLNNEQF
-,TRBJ2-1,-,TRBV6-5,ASSYSWSGNYNEQF
-,TRBJ1-1,few,TRBV6-5,ASSQGGGNAF
-,TRBJ2-1,-,TRBV14,ASSQLYRLNEQF
TRBD1,TRBJ2-5,-,TRBV19,ASSSTGVQETQY
TRBD2,TRBJ2-2,-,TRBV28,ASSLSGLAGVDTGELF
-,TRBJ2-5,many,TRBV29-1,SVEDRVRAKRAQY
TRBD2,TRBJ2-1,-,TRBV6-1,ASSTGTRREQF
-,TRBJ1-5,-,TRBV4-1,ASSQASPGAVPQH
-,TRBJ1-4,few,TRBV4-3,ASSQEVRAGQLF
-,TRBJ1-6,few,TRBV9,ASSVSLGQDSHSPLH
TRBD2,TRBJ2-1,many,TRBV20-1,SARPGLDPFNEQF
TRBD1,TRBJ1-5,-,TRBV5-1,ASSPGPGQDNQPQH
-,TRBJ2-1,many,TRBV4-3,ASSPGGGRTYNEQF
TRBD1,TRBJ2-5,many,TRBV4-1,ASSQANRGETQY
TRBD1,TRBJ2-3,-,TRBV20-1,SATSTGFTDTQY
-,TRBJ2-6,few,TRBV12-3/TRBV12-4,ASSSGPDGPSSGANVLT
-,TRBJ2-7,few,TRBV29-1,SVEASRGYEQY
-,TRBJ1-1,-,TRBV6-1,ASAEQSFMNTEAF
-,TRBJ1-1,-,TRBV27,ASSSYLRDKNTEAF
-,TRBJ2-3,many,TRBV7-9,ASSQSDTQY
-,TRBJ2-3,few,TRBV15,ATSRAPDVIFTDTQY
-,TRBJ2-5,few,TRBV21-1,ASSKEVLAGGCETQY
-,TRBJ2-7,-,TRBV28,ASSATSRATRDGEQY
-,TRBJ1-5,many,TRBV5-6,ASSLWAGPSNQPQH
TRBD2,TRBJ2-1,many,TRBV10-2,ASNVAGLYNEQF
TRBD2,TRBJ2-1,-,TRBV20-1,SVLGTSGRGPSYNEQF
TRBD1,TRBJ2-7,few,TRBV28,ASSLLPGQEDYEQY
-,TRBJ2-1,-,TRBV20-1,SARADEQF
-,TRBJ2-3,few,TRBV7-2,ASSPQVGAGSDTQY
-,TRBJ2-5,-,TRBV3-1,ASSPPPD
-,TRBJ2-2,few,TRBV4-3,ASSQFWTMTGELF
-,TRBJ2-2,-,TRBV5-1,ASSLVQMTGELF
TRBD2,TRBJ2-1,many,TRBV9,ASSVGGGNEQF
-,TRBJ2-6,few,TRBV21-1,ASSKGSSRDRSGANVLT